The source of this T cell receptor (beta chain) is a study of response to subunit inactivated influenza vaccine. Study-level results: Only a handful of new T cells, the authors suggested, are recruited with each seasonal influenza vaccination.

One entry per CDR3 protein results from TCRdb running MiXCR on the RT-PCR reads. Among hundreds of thousands of distinct CDR3 sequences, 15% to 18% were seen once, and the ten largest hold 9.5% to 13%. This clonotype occurred many times. Antigen specificity is unknown. Germline V gene data show CDR1 as SQVTM and CDR2 as ANQGSEA. CDR3 length equals 12 residues. Between the trimmed V and J ends, which lost 3 bases and 2 bases, there was a span of 8 bases. The rearrangement uses TRBV29-1 and TRBJ2-7, with TRBD1 as a possible D gene (5 bases). This clonotype originated in a man aged 50 to 60 who received an inactivated influenza vaccine. Source: PBMCs from blood, taken approximately 12 days after vaccination. CDR3 in amino acids: CSVETETYEQYF. The CDR3 DNA reads TGCAGCGTTGAGACAGAGACCTACGAGCAGTACTTC.